Listed here are 12 T cell receptor beta chains from one sample, sequenced in a study of identifying expanded T cells in peripheral blood. The assay was immunoSEQ multiplex PCR, and TCRdb's table has in-frame clones only and misses some. This sample has about 130,000 clones, with about 88% found just once. The sample was blood. The receptors shown here come from a person aged 18 to 75 in good health.

V usage is TRBV11-1 and J usage is TRBJ2-7, with D possibly being TRBD1 (6 bases). From germline, CDR1 is SGHAT and CDR2 FQDESV (reference sequence). The CDR3 runs to 14 residues. The V end lost 0 bases, the J end lost 7 bases, and 13 bases lay between the germline ends. The CDR3 nucleotides read TGTGCCAGCAGCTTAGCGACTGGGGGCTGGGAGCAGTACTTC. This codes for CASSLATGGWEQYF.

In DNA form, the CDR3 reads TGTGCCAGCAGGCCAACACGCAATCAGCCCCAGCATTTT. Translating gives CASRPTRNQPQHF. This sequence joins TRBV6-6 and TRBJ1-5; the D is unclear. Trimming stripped 6 bases from V and 2 bases from J, with 8 bases between. In germline, CDR1 is MNHNY, CDR2 SVGAGI (reference sequence). This CDR3 comprises 13 residues.

As concerns this clone: Other DNA variants within this sample encode the same CDR3. The V and J genes are TRBV6-6 and TRBJ2-1; unclear D gene. Germline V gene data show CDR1 as MNHNY and CDR2 as SVGAGI (reference sequence). This CDR3 is built from 14 residues. Trimming removed 2 bases at V and 0 bases at J, with 5 bases between. The CDR3 bases are TGTGCCAGCAGTTACGACTCCTCCTACAATGAGCAGTTCTTC. Translated, it gives CASSYDSSYNEQFF.

This clone was seen a handful of times. The chain links TRBV6-5 to TRBJ1-6; tentatively, D is TRBD1 (6 bases). The CDR3 covers 12 residues. V shed 8 bases and J shed 9 bases, with 11 bases lying between them. In germline, CDR1 is MNHEY, CDR2 SVGAGI. The CDR3 coding sequence is TGTGCCAGCGCTGACAGGCCTTCACCCCTCCACTTT. It specifies CASADRPSPLHF.

This clone was counted once. CDR3: CSATRGNIQYF. The CDR3 DNA follows: TGCAGTGCTACGCGGGGGAACATTCAGTACTTC. The chain employs TRBV20-1 and TRBJ2-4, with 7 bases aligning to TRBD2. J lost 7 bases, V lost 4 bases, and 1 base had no gene match. The germline V gene has CDR1 DFQATT and CDR2 SNEGSKA (reference sequence). The CDR3 is made up of 11 amino acids.

DNA of the CDR3: TGTGCCAGCAGCCTACAGGGCCGCGACTACGAGCAGTACTTC. It yields the protein CASSLQGRDYEQYF. The chain recombines TRBV7-2 with TRBJ2-7; D possibly corresponds to TRBD1 (6 bases). The germline V and J ends were trimmed by 5 bases and 3 bases, with 14 bases remaining between them. This CDR3 comprises 14 residues. Per germline, CDR1 SGHTA and CDR2 FQGNSA.

This clone was detected only once. The chain carries TRBV2 and TRBJ2-5, with 8 bases aligning to TRBD2. Trimming removed 4 bases from V and 5 bases from J; junction bases left unmatched: 6. The CDR3 is 14 amino acids. CDR1 is SNHLY, CDR2 FYNNEI, per germline. In DNA form, the CDR3 reads TGTGCCAGCAGTGCGGGCCCGGGGGGGGAGACCCAGTACTTC. This sequence encodes CASSAGPGGETQYF.

The V and J genes are TRBV5-1 and TRBJ2-5, with D maybe TRBD1 (6 bases). The germline V and J ends were trimmed by 5 bases and 5 bases, with 10 bases remaining between them. The CDR3 runs to 12 residues. Germline V lookup: CDR1 SGHRS, CDR2 YFSETQ. DNA of the CDR3: TGCGCCAGCAGTTTCGACAGGGAGACCCAGTACTTC. Translation: CASSFDRETQYF.

V and J are TRBV4-1 and TRBJ2-3, with D perhaps TRBD1 (5 bases). In germline, CDR1 is MGHRA, CDR2 YSYEKL. The CDR3 runs to 15 residues. V lost 1 base, J lost 0 bases, and 8 bases lay in between. CDR3 sequence: CASSQVTGSTDTQYF. The CDR3 DNA reads TGCGCCAGCAGCCAAGTTACAGGAAGCACAGATACGCAGTATTTT.

This clone showed up just a few times. The rearrangement uses TRBV4-3 and TRBJ2-7, with TRBD2 matching 12 bases. Trimming cost V 1 base and J 2 bases; bases outside gene matches: 0. This CDR3 has 15 amino acids. Germline V gene data show CDR1 as LGHNA and CDR2 as YSLEER. CDR3 sequence reads: CASSQGTSGTYEQYF. The CDR3, as DNA: TGCGCCAGCAGCCAAGGGACTAGCGGGACCTACGAGCAGTACTTC.

The chain links TRBV19 to TRBJ2-5; D perhaps matches TRBD2 (6 bases). CDR1 and CDR2 (germline): LNHDA, SQIVND (reference sequence). The V and J ends lost 6 bases and 5 bases respectively, with 13 bases between them. CDR3 size: 13 residues. CDR3 protein: CASSGSRWETQYF. The CDR3 DNA reads TGTGCCAGTAGCGGGAGTAGATGGGAGACCCAGTACTTC.

A few counts support this clone. This chain connects TRBV27 to TRBJ1-2; TRBD1 is a possible D gene (6 bases). CDR3 length: 16 residues. V was pared by 2 bases and J by 4 bases, with 17 bases between. Looked up from germline, CDR1 is MNHEY and CDR2 is SMNVEV (reference sequence). The CDR3 protein is CASSLTSPLRGYGYTF. CDR3 sequence (DNA): TGTGCCAGCAGTTTAACGAGTCCACTCAGGGGCTATGGCTACACCTTC.